Listed here is a single TCR beta chain. The antigen is undetermined. Trimming pared 2 bases from V and 4 bases from J, leaving 8 bases between. Germline V gives CDR1 MNHEY, CDR2 SVGAGI. This CDR3 is 13 amino acids long. Using its own MiXCR run on the reads, TCRdb lists one record per CDR3 protein. The sample shows about a million distinct CDR3 sequences, roughly a third of them seen only once. This entry comes from a study of T cell repertoires in cytomegalovirus infection. The overall study: The authors relied on CMV epitopes, both recently identified HLA-C-restricted and well-studied HLA-B-restricted. Signatures in public TCR beta sequences pointed to both CMV infection and matching HLA type. Overall study findings and caveats: Dominating the ex vivo response were TCR beta clonotypes that were CMV-specific and HLA-C-restricted.

V and J are TRBV6-5 and TRBJ1-2; weak D call: TRBD1 (6 bases). The clonotype comes from a human donor in good health (CMV status not recorded). Some clones in this sample may be carry-over from other donors' samples. This material consisted of cultured CD8+ T cells from PBMCs, taken from culture after CMV antigen stimulation. The CDR3 sequence is CASSYQGGYGYTF. As DNA, the CDR3 is TGTGCCAGCAGTTACCAAGGGGGCTATGGCTACACCTTC.